This TCR beta chain originates from a study of identical twins. Study results and caveats: Less excess twin sharing appeared in beta out-of-frame sequences.

Concerning this clonotype itself: Its antigen is currently unknown.

Trimming shortened V by 1 base and J by 6 bases, and 7 bases separated the two germline ends. The CDR3 consists of 12 residues. TCRdb re-analysed the 5' RACE reads in MiXCR, keeping a single row per CDR3 protein. Among about 720,000 distinct CDR3 sequences listed, 15% to 20% were seen once. This sample also appeared in a second study, on T cells expressing NK-cell markers. That investigation notes: The study did not resolve the HCMV specificity of expanded NKG2C+ T cell clones.

The clonotype was recovered from a woman between 18 and 30 years old in good health. The sequencing sample was made of PBMCs. V is TRBV12-3 or TRBV12-4 and J is TRBJ2-7; unclear D gene. For the CDR3, the DNA is TGTGCCAGCAGTTTAGGGCTGACCGAGCAGTACTTC. Encoded protein: CASSLGLTEQYF.